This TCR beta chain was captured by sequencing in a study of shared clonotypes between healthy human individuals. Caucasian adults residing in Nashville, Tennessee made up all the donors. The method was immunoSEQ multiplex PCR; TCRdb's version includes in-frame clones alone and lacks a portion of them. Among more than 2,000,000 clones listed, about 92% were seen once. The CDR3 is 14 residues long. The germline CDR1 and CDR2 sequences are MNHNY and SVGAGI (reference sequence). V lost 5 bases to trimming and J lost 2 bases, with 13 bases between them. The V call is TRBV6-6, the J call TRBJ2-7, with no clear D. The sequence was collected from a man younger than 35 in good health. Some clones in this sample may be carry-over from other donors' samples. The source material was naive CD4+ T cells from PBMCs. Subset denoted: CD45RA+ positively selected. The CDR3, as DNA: TGTGCCAGCAGTCGTAGTCCCCAAACCTACGAGCAGTACTTC. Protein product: CASSRSPQTYEQYF.